This TCR beta chain was captured by sequencing in a study of T-cell reconstitution after alpha-beta-depleted transplantation in children. Findings of the study overall: A year post-transplant, T-cell counts and diversity derived mostly from newly produced T cells. Surviving thymic progenitors and recipient T cells were the source of high TCRbeta diversity at day 60 in some patients. Several hundred expanded graft clones reportedly gave rise to the alpha-beta T cells present about two months after transplant.

In regard to this clonotype: The antigen remains unidentified.

The V gene's germline CDR1 is KGHSH and CDR2 LQKENI. Trimming removed 5 bases from V and 5 bases from J, with 15 bases in between. CDR3 length: 14 amino acids. Molecular barcoding with unique molecular identifiers was used for the TCRbeta library. From the PCR reads, TCRdb called clonotypes with MiXCR, one entry per CDR3 protein. The data contain under 300,000 distinct CDR3 sequences, 9.5% to 13% of them singletons. The V call is TRBV18, the J call TRBJ1-2; D gene uncertain. This TCR was recovered from a male patient between 2 and 15 years old who had a stem cell transplant for chronic granulomatous disease, so the T cells may come from the graft donor. The sequencing used peripheral blood, collected 180 days after TCRalphabeta/CD19-depleted stem cell transplant. The CDR3 bases are TGTGCCAGCTCAGAAGCACCAACCATATATGGCTACACCTTC. This codes for CASSEAPTIYGYTF.